This T cell receptor (beta chain) is from a study of control samples from healthy donors and cancer patients. The germline V gene encodes CDR1 WSHSY and CDR2 SAAADI. This CDR3 has 15 residues. V shed 1 base and J shed 0 bases, with 9 bases lying between them. TCRdb keeps only in-frame clones here, not all; method: immunoSEQ multiplex PCR. This table has about 130,000 clones, over 85% appearing once. The chain recombines TRBV10-2 with TRBJ1-1; D is unclear. Sequencing input: PBMCs. This clonotype originated in a middle-aged man with head and neck cancer. CDR3 coding DNA: TGCGCCAGCAGTGAGTTCGGCGGAATGAACACTGAAGCTTTCTTT. It is translated as CASSEFGGMNTEAFF.